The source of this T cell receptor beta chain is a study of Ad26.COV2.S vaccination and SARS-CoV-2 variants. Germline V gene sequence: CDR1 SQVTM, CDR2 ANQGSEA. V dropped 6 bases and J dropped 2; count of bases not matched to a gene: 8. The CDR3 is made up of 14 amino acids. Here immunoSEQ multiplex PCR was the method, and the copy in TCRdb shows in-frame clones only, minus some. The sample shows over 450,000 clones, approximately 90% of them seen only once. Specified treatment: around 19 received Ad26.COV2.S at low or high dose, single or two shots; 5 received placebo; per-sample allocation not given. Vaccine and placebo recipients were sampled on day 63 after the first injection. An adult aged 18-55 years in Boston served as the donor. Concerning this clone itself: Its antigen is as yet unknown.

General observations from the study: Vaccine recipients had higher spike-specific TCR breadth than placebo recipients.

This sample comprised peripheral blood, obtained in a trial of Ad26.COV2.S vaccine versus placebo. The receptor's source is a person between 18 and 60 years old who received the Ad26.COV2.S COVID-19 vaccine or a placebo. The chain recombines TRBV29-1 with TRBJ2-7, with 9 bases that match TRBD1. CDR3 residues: CSVWTGDPTYEQYF. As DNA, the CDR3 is TGCAGCGTATGGACAGGGGACCCAACCTACGAGCAGTACTTC.